This T cell receptor beta chain was obtained from a study of cytomegalovirus exposure and HLA in healthy donors. The ends were cut back, 8 bases at V and 4 bases at J, with 15 bases in the middle. Germline assignment: CDR1 SNHLY and CDR2 FYNNEI. This CDR3 has 14 residues. Primers for the PCR totalled 60 Vbeta and 13 Jbeta. Original data processing: An analysis performed later counted around 86 million unique TCR beta chains (roughly 10 million of them shared). Profiling relied on immunoSEQ multiplex PCR, and the TCRdb table lists in-frame clones only, not all of them. V, J and clone size are taken as reported in that table, and D and trimming were inferred from the DNA itself. This sample yields 130,000 to 150,000 clones, of which around 66% are seen a single time; about 3% belongs to the top ten.

The chain employs TRBV2 and TRBJ1-3, with D perhaps matching TRBD1 (5 bases). What was sequenced was PBMCs. The sequence was obtained from a woman aged 30 to 39 in good health and CMV-seropositive. The CDR3 loop is CASAGFLRGNTIYF. The DNA for the CDR3 is TGTGCCAGCGCAGGGTTTCTTCGAGGAAACACCATATATTTT.